The 31 T cell receptor beta chains below were found in one sample sequenced in a study of blood T cell repertoires in COVID-19 (TCRdb year 2020). Library prep was done by the immunoSEQ multiplex PCR assay. Entries here come from immuneACCESS through TCRdb and include only in-frame sequences with V and J called. Some clones fail to appear in such tables; in the studies checked, an unresolved V gene covers under half of the shortfall, and the cause of the remainder is unknown. The sample yields around 60,000 clones; 86% were counted once. Approximately 1.3% of the sample lies in the top ten. The sequenced sample was peripheral blood. The receptors were gathered from a woman aged 80 or older with acute or convalescent COVID-19.

The V call is TRBV3-1 (or the pseudogene TRBV3-2), the J call TRBJ1-1, with D unresolved. The CDR3 is 13 residues long. Germline loops: CDR1 LGHDT, CDR2 YNNKEL (reference sequence). V was trimmed by 2 bases and J by 2 bases, leaving 6 bases between them. The CDR3 loop reads CASSQQINTEAFF. DNA for the CDR3: TGTGCCAGCAGCCAACAGATTAACACTGAAGCTTTCTTT.

V gene TRBV12-5 combines with J gene TRBJ2-1; TRBD2 agrees at 9 bases. In germline, CDR1 is LGHNT, CDR2 FRNRAP. This CDR3 contains 17 residues. Germline trimming cut 1 base from V and 3 bases from J; bases unmatched to any gene: 7. The CDR3 loop is CASGLATLAGFYNEQFF. In DNA, the CDR3 is TGTGCTAGTGGTTTGGCCACCCTAGCGGGGTTCTACAATGAGCAGTTCTTC.

The chain employs TRBV18 and TRBJ1-1; 7 bases agree with TRBD1. J gave up 7 bases and V 2 bases, and 16 bases lay outside the gene matches. Germline V gives CDR1 KGHSH, CDR2 LQKENI. The CDR3 has 17 amino acids. Here the CDR3 reads CASSPVSGNRGRLEAFF. The DNA for the CDR3 is TGTGCCAGCTCACCAGTATCGGGTAACAGGGGACGTCTTGAAGCTTTCTTT.

The chain combines TRBV4-2 with TRBJ2-3; 10 nucleotides match TRBD2. After removal of 3 bases from V and 4 bases from J, the junction contained 10 bases not matched to a gene. Germline V lookup: CDR1 LGHNA, CDR2 YNFKEQ. This CDR3 spans 17 amino acids. For the CDR3, the DNA is TGTGCCAGCAGCCAGGCCCCGGGACTAGCGATTGCAGATACGCAGTATTTT. It translates to CASSQAPGLAIADTQYF.

The CDR3 protein is CASSPGTVNQETQYF. CDR3 DNA: TGTGCCAGCAGCCCGGGGACAGTAAATCAAGAGACCCAGTACTTC. This chain links TRBV3-1 (or the pseudogene TRBV3-2) with TRBJ2-5; TRBD1 aligns across 7 bases. Germline V lookup: CDR1 LGHDT, CDR2 YNNKEL (reference sequence). The CDR3 is made up of 15 amino acids. Losses at the gene ends were 4 bases for V and 2 bases for J; bases not matched to a gene: 7.

J is TRBJ2-3 and V is TRBV6-5; TRBD1 agrees at 9 bases. With 5 bases clipped from V and 0 bases from J, the junction kept 3 bases outside the gene matches. Germline V gives CDR1 MNHEY, CDR2 SVGAGI. The CDR3 runs 15 residues. DNA of the CDR3: TGTGCCAGCAGTCGGGACAGGGTCAGCACAGATACGCAGTATTTT. The encoded protein is CASSRDRVSTDTQYF.

This CDR3 is CASSLGDRGDEQYF. The CDR3 DNA is TGTGCCAGCAGCTTGGGGGACAGGGGAGACGAGCAGTACTTC. V and J are TRBV7-8 and TRBJ2-7, with TRBD1 matching over 10 bases. Germline trimming cut 3 bases from V and 5 bases from J; bases unmatched to any gene: 4. This CDR3 is 14 amino acids long. The germline V gene encodes CDR1 SGHVS and CDR2 FQNEAQ.

V and J are TRBV6-5 and TRBJ1-1; TRBD1 matches at 9 bases. V trimming: 2 bases; J trimming: 1 base; junction bases outside the gene matches: 5. Germline V CDR1 and CDR2: MNHEY, SVGAGI. The CDR3 sequence is 16 residues long. The chain's CDR3 is CASSYADRGRNTEAFF. The CDR3 region has the DNA TGTGCCAGCAGTTACGCGGACAGGGGAAGGAACACTGAAGCTTTCTTT.

The rearrangement links TRBV7-3 to TRBJ2-3; 10 nucleotides match TRBD2. Germline V gives CDR1 SGHTA, CDR2 FQGTGA. With 1 base clipped from V and 6 bases from J, the junction kept 4 bases outside the gene matches. The CDR3 totals 15 residues. CDR3 region: CASSLNSGGADTQYF. The CDR3 DNA follows: TGTGCCAGCAGCTTAAACAGCGGGGGGGCGGATACGCAGTATTTT.

This sequence joins TRBV12-2 and TRBJ1-3; the D call of TRBD1 is as the table states it, not checked on the DNA. TRBV12-2 is described as a pseudogene. This CDR3 has 20 residues. The DNA for the CDR3 is TGTGCAAGTCGCTTACCGATCCCCCCCCGGCAGGTGGTAGTACGAAACACCATATATTTT. This encodes CASRLPIPPRQVVVRNTIYF.

This sequence joins TRBV6-5 and TRBJ1-5; D ambiguous. Germline V gene data show CDR1 as MNHEY and CDR2 as SVGAGI. This CDR3 comprises 14 residues. V was trimmed by 6 bases and J by 2 bases, leaving 11 bases between them. CDR3 region: CASSVGRGNQPQHF. The CDR3 nucleotides are TGTGCCAGCAGCGTCGGGAGGGGCAATCAGCCCCAGCATTTT.

The V and J genes are TRBV3-1 (or the pseudogene TRBV3-2) and TRBJ1-1, with D possibly TRBD1 on 6 matching bases. V lost 0 bases and J 11 bases, leaving 16 bases between the germline ends. Germline V CDR1 and CDR2: LGHDT, YNNKEL (reference sequence). The CDR3 is made up of 14 amino acids. The DNA of the CDR3 is TGTGCCAGCAGCCAAGAACCACAGGGTGGTTCTGCTTTCTTT. Translation gives CASSQEPQGGSAFF.

V and J are TRBV4-2 and TRBJ2-3, with 7 bases lining up with TRBD1. The germline gives CDR1 LGHNA, CDR2 YNFKEQ. The CDR3 consists of 14 residues. J was trimmed by 8 bases and V by 0 bases; bases with no gene match: 5. Here the CDR3 DNA reads TGTGCCAGCAGCCAAGACCCAGGGGGTAGTACGCAGTATTTT. Translating it yields CASSQDPGGSTQYF.

This chain connects TRBV19 to TRBJ1-1; D gene uncertain. The germline V gene encodes CDR1 LNHDA and CDR2 SQIVND (reference sequence). The CDR3 is 14 amino acids. V was pared by 7 bases and J by 0 bases, with 12 bases between. CDR3 residues: CASMRVAMNTEAFF. The CDR3 nucleotides are TGTGCCAGTATGAGGGTTGCTATGAACACTGAAGCTTTCTTT.

This chain links TRBV24-1 with TRBJ2-1; 8 positions agree with TRBD1. CDR1 is KGHDR and CDR2 is SFDVKD in the germline V gene. The CDR3 runs to 14 residues. V lost 4 bases to trimming and J lost 5 bases; unmatched junction nucleotides: 3. CDR3: CATSDIQGDNEQFF. CDR3 sequence (DNA): TGTGCCACCAGTGACATACAGGGGGACAATGAGCAGTTCTTC.

Concerning this clone: This is likely a read error, given that the CDR3 carries no conserved phenylalanine or tryptophan at its end. Because the CDR3's place on the DNA is in doubt, the DNA is left out and the CDR3 is given as listed by TCRdb. The chain has TRBV19 and TRBJ1-1; TRBD1, the table's D call, was not compared with the DNA. Per the germline V gene, CDR1 is LNHDA and CDR2 is SQIVND (reference sequence). The CDR3 totals 12 residues, both ends included. Here the CDR3 reads CASSGTSLLGAL.

V usage is TRBV5-5 and J usage is TRBJ2-1; no clear D gene. There are 15 residues in the CDR3. Germline loops: CDR1 SGHKS, CDR2 YYEKEE (reference sequence). Deletions cut 0 bases from V and 5 bases from J, with 12 bases between. The CDR3 sequence: CASSLGLGENNEQFF. CDR3 sequence (DNA): TGTGCCAGCAGCTTGGGTTTGGGCGAGAACAATGAGCAGTTCTTC. Combining the CDR3 with reference TRBV5-5 and TRBJ2-1 gives the whole variable domain DAGVTQSPTHLIKTRGQQVTLRCSPISGHKSVSWYQQVLGQGPQFIFQYYEKEERGRGNFPDRFSARQFPNYSSELNVNALLLGDSALYLCASSLGLGENNEQFFGPGTRLTVL.

The chain recombines TRBV2 with TRBJ2-7; D gene uncertain. The CDR3 contains 10 residues. Germline lookup yields CDR1 SNHLY and CDR2 FYNNEI. Trimming removed 6 bases from V and 4 bases from J, with 4 bases in between. CDR3 region: CASRRYEQYF. The CDR3 DNA follows: TGTGCCAGCAGGAGATACGAGCAGTACTTC.

The V gene is TRBV18, the J gene TRBJ1-4; D is ambiguous. Trimming removed 1 base at V and 7 bases at J, with 13 bases between. Germline V lookup: CDR1 KGHSH, CDR2 LQKENI. This CDR3 has 15 residues. In DNA, the CDR3 is TGTGCCAGCTCACCACTGCGGGGATACGGTGAAAAACTGTTTTTT. It codes for CASSPLRGYGEKLFF.

The CDR3 is CASSPGLARKMNTGELFF. CDR3 bases: TGTGCCAGCAGCCCGGGACTAGCGAGAAAGATGAACACCGGGGAGCTGTTTTTT. The V and J genes are TRBV6-2 or TRBV6-3 and TRBJ2-2; 10 nucleotides agree with TRBD2. Germline CDR1 reads MNHEY; CDR2 reads SVGEGT. This CDR3 spans 18 amino acids. Trimming removed 6 bases from V and 1 base from J; junction bases left unmatched: 11.

V usage is TRBV14 and J usage is TRBJ2-1; no clear D. The CDR3 covers 15 residues. Germline CDR1 is SGHDN and CDR2 is FVKESK. V gave up 1 base and J gave up 3 bases, with 10 bases separating them. CDR3 DNA: TGTGCCAGCAGCCAAGTCGGTTCTAACTACAATGAGCAGTTCTTC. This gives the protein CASSQVGSNYNEQFF.

V is TRBV5-1 and J is TRBJ2-2; no clear D. Trimming pared 2 bases from V and 3 bases from J, leaving 8 bases between. The length of the CDR3 is 14 residues. CDR1 and CDR2 (germline): SGHRS, YFSETQ. The chain's CDR3 is CASSLNADTGELFF. CDR3 DNA: TGCGCCAGCAGCTTAAATGCGGACACCGGGGAGCTGTTTTTT. Based on the CDR3 plus reference TRBV5-1 and TRBJ2-2, the full variable domain is KAGVTQTPRYLIKTRGQQVTLSCSPISGHRSVSWYQQTPGQGLQFLFEYFSETQRNKGNFPGRFSGRQFSNSRSEMNVSTLELGDSALYLCASSLNADTGELFFGEGSRLTVL.

This clone was observed once. The rearrangement uses TRBV3-1 (or the pseudogene TRBV3-2) and TRBJ1-1; 9 bases fit TRBD1. From germline, CDR1 is LGHDT and CDR2 YNNKEL (reference sequence). V was clipped by 3 bases and J by 5 bases; unmatched bases: 10. The CDR3 runs 16 residues. Here the CDR3 DNA reads TGTGCCAGCAGCCACGACCCTACAGGGGGCTGGACTGAAGCTTTCTTT. It specifies CASSHDPTGGWTEAFF.

V is TRBV30 and J is TRBJ1-6, with D maybe TRBD1 (5 bases). CDR3 size: 14 residues. Trimming removed 0 bases at V and 8 bases at J, with 11 bases between. The germline V gene encodes CDR1 GTSNPN and CDR2 SVGIG (reference sequence). CDR3 sequence: CAWSVEGTDSPLHF. The CDR3 DNA sequence: TGTGCCTGGAGTGTGGAGGGGACCGATTCACCCCTCCACTTT.

The CDR3 coding sequence is TGTGCCAGCAGCCTCAGACAGGGGGCCGACACAGATACGCAGTATTTT. As protein: CASSLRQGADTDTQYF. The chain carries TRBV3-1 (or the pseudogene TRBV3-2) and TRBJ2-3, with 10 bases lining up with TRBD1. The junction had 6 bases not matched to a gene; V was cut back by 4 bases and J by 2 bases. There are 16 residues in the CDR3. Germline loops: CDR1 LGHDT, CDR2 YNNKEL (reference sequence).

The J gene is TRBJ2-3, the V gene TRBV5-1; D unclear. The germline V gene has CDR1 SGHRS and CDR2 YFSETQ. The CDR3 loop spans 13 amino acids. Trimming took 3 bases from V and 5 from J, leaving 10 bases between them. As DNA, the CDR3 is TGCGCCAGCAGCTGGTACCCGGGAGATACGCAGTATTTT. Its translation: CASSWYPGDTQYF. The complete variable domain, with remaining parts taken from reference TRBV5-1 and TRBJ2-3, reads KAGVTQTPRYLIKTRGQQVTLSCSPISGHRSVSWYQQTPGQGLQFLFEYFSETQRNKGNFPGRFSGRQFSNSRSEMNVSTLELGDSALYLCASSWYPGDTQYFGPGTRLTVL.

CDR3 loop: CASSIASGGNNEQFF. Written as DNA, the CDR3 is TGTGCCAGTAGTATAGCTAGCGGGGGAAACAATGAGCAGTTCTTC. V gene TRBV19 combines with J gene TRBJ2-1; 10 positions match TRBD2. Germline CDR1 reads LNHDA; CDR2 reads SQIVND (reference sequence). The CDR3 contains 15 residues. V shed 1 base, J shed 5 bases, and the junction held 2 bases outside the gene matches.

The rearrangement uses TRBV5-4 and TRBJ2-5; 8 positions agree with TRBD1. From germline, CDR1 is SGHNT and CDR2 YYREEE (reference sequence). The CDR3 contains 18 residues. Unmatched junction bases numbered 17, after V lost 4 bases and J lost 3 bases. The CDR3 loop is CASSPKQGATKPEETQYF. CDR3 coding DNA: TGTGCCAGCAGCCCAAAGCAGGGGGCGACCAAGCCCGAAGAGACCCAGTACTTC.

J is TRBJ2-2 and V is TRBV10-3, with 9 bases lining up with TRBD2. The trim removed 10 bases at V and 1 base at J, leaving 4 bases unmatched. The CDR3 extends over 14 amino acids. The V gene's germline CDR1 is ENHRY and CDR2 SYGVKD. The CDR3 reads CASSGRGNTGELFF. CDR3 in DNA: TGTGCCAGTAGCGGGAGAGGGAACACCGGGGAGCTGTTTTTT.

The V call is TRBV2, the J call TRBJ1-1, with unresolved D. Germline V gene lookup returns CDR1 SNHLY and CDR2 FYNNEI. V lost 4 bases and J 7 bases, leaving 13 bases between the germline ends. The CDR3 extends over 13 amino acids. The chain's CDR3 is CASSAQVGVEAFF. CDR3 nucleotides: TGTGCCAGCAGTGCGCAGGTCGGGGTTGAAGCTTTCTTT.

This clone was observed a handful of times. J is TRBJ2-3 and V is TRBV5-1; 8 nucleotides align to TRBD2. Unmatched junction bases numbered 5, after V lost 3 bases and J lost 2 bases. The CDR3 totals 15 residues. Germline values: CDR1 SGHRS, CDR2 YFSETQ. The CDR3 protein is CASSSRGGYTDTQYF. The DNA of the CDR3 is TGCGCCAGCAGCTCTCGGGGGGGTTACACAGATACGCAGTATTTT.